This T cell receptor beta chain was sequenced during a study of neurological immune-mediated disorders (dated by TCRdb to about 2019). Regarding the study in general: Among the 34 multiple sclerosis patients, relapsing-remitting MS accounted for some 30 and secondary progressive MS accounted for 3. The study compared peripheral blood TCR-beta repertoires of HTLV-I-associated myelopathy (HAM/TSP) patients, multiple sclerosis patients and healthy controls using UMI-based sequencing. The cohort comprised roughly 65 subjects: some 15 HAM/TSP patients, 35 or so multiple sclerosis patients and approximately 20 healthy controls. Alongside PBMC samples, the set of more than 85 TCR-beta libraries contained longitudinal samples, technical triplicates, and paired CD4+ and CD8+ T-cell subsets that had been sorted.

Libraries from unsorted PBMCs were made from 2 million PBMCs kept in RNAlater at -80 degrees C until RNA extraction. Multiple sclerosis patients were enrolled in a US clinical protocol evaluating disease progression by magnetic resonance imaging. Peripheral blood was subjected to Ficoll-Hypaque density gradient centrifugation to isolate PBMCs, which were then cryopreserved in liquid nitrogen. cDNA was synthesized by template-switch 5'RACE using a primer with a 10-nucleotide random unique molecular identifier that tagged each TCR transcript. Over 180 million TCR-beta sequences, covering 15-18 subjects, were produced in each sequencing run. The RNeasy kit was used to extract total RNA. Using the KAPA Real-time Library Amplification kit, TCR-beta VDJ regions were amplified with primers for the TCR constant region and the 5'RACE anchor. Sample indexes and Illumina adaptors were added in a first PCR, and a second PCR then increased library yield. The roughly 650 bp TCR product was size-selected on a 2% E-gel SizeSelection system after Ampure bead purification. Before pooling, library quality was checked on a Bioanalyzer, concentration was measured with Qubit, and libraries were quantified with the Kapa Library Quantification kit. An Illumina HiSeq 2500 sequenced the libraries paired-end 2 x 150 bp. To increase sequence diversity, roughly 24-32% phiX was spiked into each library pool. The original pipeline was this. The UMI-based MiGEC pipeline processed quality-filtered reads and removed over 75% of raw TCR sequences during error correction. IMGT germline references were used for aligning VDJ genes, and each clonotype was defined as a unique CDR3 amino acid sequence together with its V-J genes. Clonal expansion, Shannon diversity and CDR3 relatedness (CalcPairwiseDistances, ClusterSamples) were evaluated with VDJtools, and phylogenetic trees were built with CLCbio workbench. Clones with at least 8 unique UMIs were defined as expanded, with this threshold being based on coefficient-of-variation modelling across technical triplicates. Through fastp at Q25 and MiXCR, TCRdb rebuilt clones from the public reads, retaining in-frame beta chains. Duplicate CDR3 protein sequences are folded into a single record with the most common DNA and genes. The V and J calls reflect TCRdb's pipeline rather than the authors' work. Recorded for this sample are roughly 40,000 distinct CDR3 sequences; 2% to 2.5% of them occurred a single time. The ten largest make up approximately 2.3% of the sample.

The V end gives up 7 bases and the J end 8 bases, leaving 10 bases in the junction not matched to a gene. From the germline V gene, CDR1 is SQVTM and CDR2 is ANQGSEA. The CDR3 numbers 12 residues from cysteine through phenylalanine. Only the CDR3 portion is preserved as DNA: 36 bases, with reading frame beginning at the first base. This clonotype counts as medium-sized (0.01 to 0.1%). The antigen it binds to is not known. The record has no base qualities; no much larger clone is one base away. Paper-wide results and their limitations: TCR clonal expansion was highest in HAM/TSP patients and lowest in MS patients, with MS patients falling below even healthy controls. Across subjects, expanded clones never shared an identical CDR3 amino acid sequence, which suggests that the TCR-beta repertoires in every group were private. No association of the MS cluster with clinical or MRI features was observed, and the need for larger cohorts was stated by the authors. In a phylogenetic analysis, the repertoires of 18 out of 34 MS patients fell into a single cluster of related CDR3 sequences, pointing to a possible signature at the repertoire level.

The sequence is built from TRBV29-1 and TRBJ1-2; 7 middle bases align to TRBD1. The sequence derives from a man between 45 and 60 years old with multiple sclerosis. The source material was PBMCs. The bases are TGCAGCGCGGGACAGACCTATTTCGGCTACACCTTC. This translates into CSAGQTYFGYTF.